This T cell receptor (beta chain) was documented in a study of blood T cells in healthy people across ages. Overall study results and limits: Researchers deemed the diversity estimates from one million T cells underestimates.

Researchers isolated at least 6.5 million PBMCs per sample. About this clonotype: Its specificity is unknown.

For the second PCR, which ran for roughly 6 to 12 cycles, a sample-barcoded 5' primer and a J-beta primer mix were used. Each cDNA was tagged by a template-switch adaptor containing 12 random nucleotides. One entry per CDR3 protein results from TCRdb running MiXCR on the 5' RACE reads. The sample lists 700,000 to 800,000 distinct CDR3 sequences, roughly 41% seen once, with around a fifth in the top ten. The specimen sequenced was blood. This TCR derives from an older woman in good health.

The CDR3 protein is CASSPPGPNLDEQYF. In DNA form, the CDR3 reads TGTGCCAGCAGTCCCCCGGGACCAAATTTGGACGAGCAGTACTTC. The rearrangement uses TRBV28 and TRBJ2-7; either TRBD1 or TRBD2 may supply D (5 bases each). V lost 5 bases to trimming and J lost 5 bases, with 19 bases between them. The CDR3 contains 15 residues. Per germline, CDR1 MDHEN and CDR2 SYDVKM. The complete variable domain, with remaining parts taken from reference TRBV28 and TRBJ2-7, reads DVKVTQSSRYLVKRTGEKVFLECVQDMDHENMFWYRQDPGLGLRLIYFSYDVKMKEKGDIPEGYSVSREKKERFSLILESASTNQTSMYLCASSPPGPNLDEQYFGPGTRLTVT.